This T cell receptor (beta chain) was identified during a study of T cell changes during pregnancy in multiple sclerosis. CDR3 length: 16 amino acids. In germline, CDR1 is SNHLY, CDR2 FYNNEI. V was clipped by 5 bases and J by 0 bases; unmatched bases: 6. The assay was immunoSEQ multiplex PCR, and TCRdb's table has in-frame clones only and misses some. This sample has fewer than 60,000 clones; about 90% occur once, and the top ten carry about 10%. The material sequenced was CD8+ T cells from peripheral blood mononuclear cells, taken after pregnancy. This TCR was recovered from a female donor with multiple sclerosis, enrolled in a pregnancy study. The J gene is TRBJ1-5, the V gene TRBV2; 8 bases map to TRBD1. The CDR3 coding sequence is TGTGCCAGCAGTTACGACAGGGGCATTAGCAATCAGCCCCAGCATTTT. It specifies CASSYDRGISNQPQHF.